These 11 T cell receptor beta chains were sequenced from one sample in a study of response to subunit inactivated influenza vaccine. MiXCR, run by TCRdb on the RT-PCR reads, gives a single entry per CDR3 protein. Among 860,000 or so distinct CDR3 sequences listed, 21% were seen once. The sequencing here drew on PBMCs from blood, taken 5 days after vaccination. Receptors originate from a man aged 50 or older who received an inactivated influenza vaccine.

The CDR3 nucleotides are TGTGCCAGCAGCTGGGGACAGGGGAACTCTGGAAACACCATATATTTT. Encoded protein: CASSWGQGNSGNTIYF. This chain connects TRBV5-5 to TRBJ1-3; TRBD1 aligns across 10 bases. Germline V gene sequence: CDR1 SGHKS, CDR2 YYEKEE (reference sequence). Losses at the gene ends were 3 bases for V and 0 bases for J; bases not matched to a gene: 3. The length of the CDR3 is 16 residues.

This clonotype has a handful of counts. V is TRBV20-1 and J is TRBJ2-7, with unresolved D. This CDR3 is 13 amino acids long. Deletions cut 5 bases from V and 2 bases from J, with 13 bases between. Per germline, CDR1 DFQATT and CDR2 SNEGSKA (reference sequence). The CDR3 spells CSAGKTPTYEQYF. The CDR3 DNA follows: TGCAGTGCTGGCAAGACACCTACCTACGAGCAGTACTTC.

The chain joins TRBV30 to TRBJ2-1; possible D gene TRBD2, 6 bases. The CDR3 spans 16 residues. Germline V gene lookup returns CDR1 GTSNPN and CDR2 SVGIG (reference sequence). The V gene lost 0 bases and the J gene lost 0 bases, with 12 bases spanning the gap. DNA for the CDR3: TGTGCCTGGAGTGTACTTGGAGGGAGCTCCTACAATGAGCAGTTCTTC. Translating it yields CAWSVLGGSSYNEQFF.

This clonotype has a count of ten or more. The gene calls are TRBV7-9 and TRBJ1-2; 7 bases line up with TRBD1. V lost 1 base and J lost 3; bases outside the gene matches: 2. Per germline, CDR1 SEHNR and CDR2 FQNEAQ (reference sequence). The CDR3 has 14 residues. This CDR3 reads CASSLGQGDYGYTF. CDR3 DNA: TGTGCCAGCAGCTTAGGACAGGGTGACTATGGCTACACCTTC.

This clonotype has only a few counts. The chain's CDR3 is CASSLTHSPGVHEQYF. CDR3 DNA: TGTGCCAGCAGCTTAACCCACTCCCCCGGGGTCCACGAGCAGTACTTC. J is TRBJ2-7 and V is TRBV7-2; maybe TRBD2 (5 bases). Germline V gene sequence: CDR1 SGHTA, CDR2 FQGNSA. Trimming stripped 2 bases from V and 5 bases from J, with 19 bases between. The CDR3 consists of 16 residues. Full variable domain (remainder filled in from reference TRBV7-2 and TRBJ2-7): GAGVSQSPSNKVTEKGKDVELRCDPISGHTALYWYRQSLGQGLEFLIYFQGNSAPDKSGLPSDRFSAERTGGSVSTLTIQRTQQEDSAVYLCASSLTHSPGVHEQYFGPGTRLTVT.

The chain is built from TRBV28 and TRBJ1-2; D gene uncertain. CDR3 length: 12 amino acids. Germline V gene lookup returns CDR1 MDHEN and CDR2 SYDVKM. The CDR3 protein is CAAGPSSYGYTF. CDR3 DNA: TGTGCAGCCGGGCCCTCTTCCTATGGCTACACCTTC.

The chain uses TRBV11-2 and TRBJ1-4, with D tentatively TRBD1 (6 bases). With 2 bases removed from V and 6 bases from J, the gap between germline ends came to 13 bases. The length of the CDR3 is 15 residues. From germline, CDR1 is SGHAT and CDR2 FQNNGV. In DNA, the CDR3 is TGTGCCAGCAGCTTAAGGAACAGGGTCGATGAAAAACTGTTTTTT. It translates to CASSLRNRVDEKLFF.

This clonotype showed up many times. The chain uses TRBV5-6 and TRBJ2-1; 10 bases fit TRBD2. This CDR3 region has 17 residues. CDR1 is SGHDT and CDR2 is YYEEEE in the germline V gene. V shed 1 base and J 8 bases; nucleotides not matched to a gene: 12. In nucleotides, the CDR3 is TGTGCCAGCAGCTTGACCGAGCGGACTAGCGGTAGGGATGAGCAGTTCTTC. It codes for CASSLTERTSGRDEQFF.

This clonotype has a handful of counts. This chain joins TRBV7-2 and TRBJ1-5; 7 positions agree with TRBD1. Looked up from germline, CDR1 is SGHTA and CDR2 is FQGNSA. Trimming cost V 1 base and J 8 bases; bases outside gene matches: 8. CDR3 length: 15 residues. The CDR3 DNA is TGTGCCAGCAGCTTAGGACAGGGTAAACGGGAGCCCCAGCATTTT. Translating gives CASSLGQGKREPQHF. The full variable domain, rest sourced from reference TRBV7-2 and TRBJ1-5, is GAGVSQSPSNKVTEKGKDVELRCDPISGHTALYWYRQSLGQGLEFLIYFQGNSAPDKSGLPSDRFSAERTGGSVSTLTIQRTQQEDSAVYLCASSLGQGKREPQHFGDGTRLSIL.

This clonotype was found a few times. The V and J genes are TRBV29-1 and TRBJ2-3; possibly TRBD2 for D (6 bases). Trimming removed 4 bases at V and 0 bases at J, with 14 bases between. This CDR3 comprises 15 residues. Looked up from germline, CDR1 is SQVTM and CDR2 is ANQGSEA. The DNA for the CDR3 is TGCAGCGTTGGCACTAGCATATCTAGCACAGATACGCAGTATTTT. It codes for CSVGTSISSTDTQYF.

In its sample, this clonotype was seen a few times. This chain joins TRBV20-1 and TRBJ2-6; 8 bases match TRBD1. This CDR3 has 16 residues. Losses at the gene ends were 5 bases for V and 0 bases for J; bases not matched to a gene: 6. The germline V gene has CDR1 DFQATT and CDR2 SNEGSKA (reference sequence). The CDR3 spells CSASGQASSGANVLTF. The DNA for the CDR3 is TGCAGTGCTTCGGGACAGGCGAGCTCTGGGGCCAACGTCCTGACTTTC.